This T cell receptor (beta chain) was documented in a study of T-cell reconstitution after alpha-beta-depleted transplantation in children. Unique molecular identifiers featured in how the TCRbeta library was prepared. TCRdb redid the calling of the PCR reads with MiXCR, one entry per CDR3 protein. The data show under 50,000 distinct CDR3 sequences, about 47% seen once. This clonotype has more than one count but fewer than ten. The CDR3 consists of 14 residues. With V trimmed by 5 bases and J by 4 bases, 6 bases remained unmatched. The receptor's source is a boy under three years old with SCID, due to receive a stem cell transplant. The sample consisted of peripheral blood, taken before TCRalphabeta/CD19-depleted stem cell transplant. V usage is TRBV12-3 or TRBV12-4 and J usage is TRBJ1-1, with 8 bases lining up with TRBD1. The CDR3 DNA follows: TGTGCCAGCAGTACACGGACAGGGTTCACTGAAGCTTTCTTT. Protein sequence: CASSTRTGFTEAFF.